Presented here are 20 T cell receptor beta chains from one specimen sequenced in a study of blood T cells in healthy people across ages. The authors ran a second PCR of about 7 to 11 cycles using a sample-barcoded 5' primer and a J-beta primer mix. TCRdb re-called the 5' RACE reads through MiXCR, storing one row per CDR3 protein. The sample lists roughly 860,000 distinct CDR3 sequences; about 59% were seen once. The sample taken for sequencing was blood. The receptors shown here come from a man aged 30-40 years in good health.

This clonotype has only a few counts. V usage is TRBV4-2 and J usage is TRBJ2-3; 8 bases match TRBD2. The V gene end was trimmed by 0 bases and the J gene end by 6 bases; junction bases not matched to a gene: 8. Germline V gene lookup returns CDR1 LGHNA and CDR2 YNFKEQ. CDR3 size: 16 residues. Here the CDR3 reads CASSQDPRGGPDTQYF. The DNA for the CDR3 is TGTGCCAGCAGCCAAGATCCCCGGGGGGGCCCTGATACGCAGTATTTT.

This clonotype was detected once. The CDR3 region has the DNA TGCAGTGCTACTCCCTTTCGGGAACTAGCGGGGGATGAGCAGTTCTTC. Translated: CSATPFRELAGDEQFF. This chain links TRBV20-1 with TRBJ2-1; 11 bases fit TRBD2. The J segment lost 8 bases and the V segment lost 4 bases, leaving 13 bases of the junction unmatched. Per the germline V gene, CDR1 is DFQATT and CDR2 is SNEGSKA (reference sequence). CDR3 size: 16 residues.

This clonotype was counted between two and nine times. The J gene is TRBJ1-4, the V gene TRBV4-1; a possible D gene is TRBD1 (5 bases). This CDR3 contains 13 residues. Trimming took 5 bases from V and 4 from J, leaving 8 bases between them. Germline CDR1 and CDR2: MGHRA and YSYEKL. The CDR3 spells CASSDRINEKLFF. Here the CDR3 DNA reads TGCGCCAGCAGCGACAGAATTAATGAAAAACTGTTTTTT.

The sample holds one count of this clonotype. This chain connects TRBV19 to TRBJ1-5, with D perhaps matching TRBD1 (6 bases). Germline values: CDR1 LNHDA, CDR2 SQIVND (reference sequence). The V end lost 4 bases, the J end lost 4 bases, and 14 bases lay between the germline ends. There are 15 residues in the CDR3. CDR3 in DNA: TGTGCCAGTAGTACGCCAGGACAGAGAAATCAGCCCCAGCATTTT. Residues: CASSTPGQRNQPQHF.

CDR3 protein: CASHSGGITDTQYF. The CDR3 region has the DNA TGTGCCAGCCATAGCGGGGGGATTACAGATACGCAGTATTTT. The chain links TRBV6-5 to TRBJ2-3, with 10 bases identical to TRBD2. Trimming at V came to 8 bases and at J to 3 bases, leaving 5 bases not matched to a gene. The germline CDR1 and CDR2 sequences are MNHEY and SVGAGI. CDR3 size: 14 residues.

This clonotype has only a few counts. V is TRBV6-5 and J is TRBJ1-2; a possible D gene is TRBD1 (5 bases). Trimming removed 0 bases at V and 7 bases at J, with 18 bases between. This CDR3 has 16 amino acids. The germline gives CDR1 MNHEY, CDR2 SVGAGI. CDR3 sequence (DNA): TGTGCCAGCAGTTACTCGCCGGGCAGGGTGACTTCTGGCTACACCTTC. Translated: CASSYSPGRVTSGYTF.

The rearrangement joins TRBV12-3 or TRBV12-4 to TRBJ2-2; D is uncertain. Trimming shortened V by 3 bases and J by 4 bases, and 6 bases separated the two germline ends. This CDR3 comprises 13 residues. The CDR3 DNA follows: TGTGCCAGCAGTTTCCCCCTCACCGGGGAGCTGTTTTTT. This encodes CASSFPLTGELFF.

This clonotype was counted a few times. This rearrangement joins TRBV5-6 to TRBJ2-7; 8 bases map to TRBD1. Germline lookup yields CDR1 SGHDT and CDR2 YYEEEE. The CDR3 contains 17 residues. Trimming removed 0 bases from V and 6 bases from J; junction bases left unmatched: 14. DNA for the CDR3: TGTGCCAGCAGCTTGGGAATCGGAGGACAGGGAATTCCCGAGCAGTACTTC. Amino acids: CASSLGIGGQGIPEQYF. Together with reference TRBV5-6 and TRBJ2-7, the CDR3 gives the full variable domain: DAGVTQSPTHLIKTRGQQVTLRCSPKSGHDTVSWYQQALGQGPQFIFQYYEEEERQRGNFPDRFSGHQFPNYSSELNVNALLLGDSALYLCASSLGIGGQGIPEQYFGPGTRLTVT.

This clonotype was seen a handful of times. This chain's CDR3 is CSVRAVSGGYEQYF. The CDR3 coding sequence is TGCAGCGTTCGGGCCGTTAGCGGGGGTTACGAGCAGTACTTC. V gene TRBV29-1 combines with J gene TRBJ2-7, with 9 bases fitting TRBD2. Germline V CDR1 and CDR2: SQVTM, ANQGSEA. CDR3 length: 14 residues. Trimming at V came to 5 bases and at J to 4 bases, leaving 9 bases not matched to a gene.

J is TRBJ2-5 and V is TRBV20-1, with D perhaps matching TRBD1 (5 bases). Between the trimmed V and J ends, which lost 3 bases and 2 bases, there was a span of 7 bases. The CDR3 spans 12 residues. The V gene's germline CDR1 is DFQATT and CDR2 SNEGSKA (reference sequence). The DNA for the CDR3 is TGCAGTGCTAGTCCAGGGCAAGAGACCCAGTACTTC. Translation gives CSASPGQETQYF.

This chain connects TRBV6-5 to TRBJ1-4, with D maybe TRBD1 (5 bases). This CDR3 is 16 amino acids long. The germline V gene encodes CDR1 MNHEY and CDR2 SVGAGI. The V end lost 5 bases, the J end lost 4 bases, and 17 bases lay between the germline ends. DNA for the CDR3: TGTGCCAGCAGTCCACGATCCGGGACTGGTAATGAAAAACTGTTTTTT. Amino acid sequence: CASSPRSGTGNEKLFF.

The chain combines TRBV7-3 with TRBJ2-6; a possible D gene is TRBD2 (5 bases). This CDR3 spans 15 amino acids. Deletions cut 6 bases from V and 0 bases from J, with 9 bases between. Germline CDR1 is SGHTA and CDR2 is FQGTGA. The CDR3 region has the DNA TGTGCCAGCAGTGACGGGATCTCTGGGGCCAACGTCCTGACTTTC. It specifies CASSDGISGANVLTF.

The CDR3 loop is CASSEAESVNTQYF. DNA for the CDR3: TGTGCCAGCAGTGAAGCTGAGTCGGTTAATACGCAGTATTTT. The chain combines TRBV6-1 with TRBJ2-3; no clear D. Germline loops: CDR1 MNHNS, CDR2 SASEGT. Trimming left V 0 bases short and J 7 bases short, with 11 bases between. CDR3 length equals 14 residues.

This clonotype has a count of ten or more. V usage is TRBV2 and J usage is TRBJ2-5; no firm D call. Trimming cost V 7 bases and J 2 bases, with 11 bases left between them. Germline V gene data show CDR1 as SNHLY and CDR2 as FYNNEI. The CDR3 has 13 residues. The CDR3 nucleotides are TGTGCCAGCACAACCACCAGACAAGAGACCCAGTACTTC. Translation gives CASTTTRQETQYF.

This clonotype was seen a single time. The chain joins TRBV6-2 or TRBV6-3 to TRBJ2-7, with 10 bases that match TRBD2. Trimming cost V 6 bases and J 1 base; bases outside gene matches: 12. This CDR3 is 17 amino acids long. Looked up from germline, CDR1 is MNHEY and CDR2 is SVGEGT. The CDR3, as DNA: TGTGCCAGCAGACAGAGTCGTACTAGCGGGGAGTCCTACGAGCAGTACTTC. The encoded protein is CASRQSRTSGESYEQYF.

The chain couples TRBV20-1 to TRBJ2-1; the match to TRBD2 covers 8 bases. V was pared by 2 bases and J by 0 bases, with 6 bases of the junction left unmatched. CDR1 and CDR2 (germline): DFQATT, SNEGSKA (reference sequence). The CDR3 has 16 amino acids. The CDR3 coding sequence is TGCAGTGCTAGATCCTCCGGGACTAGCTCCTACAATGAGCAGTTCTTC. Translated: CSARSSGTSSYNEQFF.

A remark on this clonotype: Its ends do not fully match the called genes, so a read error is possible. The chain uses TRBV3-1 and TRBJ2-4, with unresolved D. Gene TRBJ2-7 matches the end of the DNA better, so the J call may be wrong. Germline V CDR1 and CDR2: LGHDT, YNNKEL (reference sequence). The CDR3 is 11 residues long. The CDR3 sequence: CAISPYYEQYF. The CDR3 DNA sequence: TGTGCCATCAGCCCATACTACGAGCAGTACTTC.

The chain carries TRBV7-2 and TRBJ1-1, with 10 bases identical to TRBD1. This CDR3 comprises 17 residues. CDR1 and CDR2 (germline): SGHTA, FQGNSA. The junction had 5 bases not matched to a gene; V was cut back by 1 base and J by 0 bases. This chain's CDR3 is CASSLGQGAYMNTEAFF. CDR3 DNA sequence: TGTGCCAGCAGCTTAGGACAGGGGGCCTATATGAACACTGAAGCTTTCTTT.

There are a few counts of this clonotype. This rearrangement joins TRBV7-2 to TRBJ1-4; TRBD1 matches 7 bases. The junction had 5 bases not matched to a gene; V was cut back by 6 bases and J by 7 bases. There are 13 residues in the CDR3. The germline V gene has CDR1 SGHTA and CDR2 FQGNSA. CDR3 in amino acids: CASRRDSGEKLFF. Here the CDR3 DNA reads TGTGCCAGCAGAAGGGACAGCGGTGAAAAACTGTTTTTT.

V usage is TRBV6-4 and J usage is TRBJ2-3; 8 nucleotides match TRBD2. This CDR3 spans 14 amino acids. Trimming cost V 4 bases and J 5 bases; bases outside gene matches: 5. CDR1 MRHNA and CDR2 SNTAGT come from the germline V gene. The CDR3 DNA follows: TGTGCCAGCAGTGTGGCGGGGGGAGAAGATACGCAGTATTTT. This encodes CASSVAGGEDTQYF.